Sequencing of this TCR beta chain was carried out in a study of CD8+CD57+ T cells in acquired aplastic anemia. By flow cytometry, patients selected for sequencing had shown an expansion of CD8+CD57+ cells. Profiles of TCR beta VDJ and CDR3 were generated from a genomic DNA template. In TCRdb, the reads were re-called with MiXCR into one record per CDR3 protein. The data show around 200,000 distinct CDR3 sequences, with 48% seen just once and about an eighth held by the top ten. Germline V CDR1 and CDR2: DFQATT, SNEGSKA (reference sequence). The CDR3 length is 12 residues. Trimming left V 6 bases short and J 4 bases short, with 10 bases between.

The rearrangement uses TRBV20-1 and TRBJ1-3; perhaps TRBD1 as D (5 bases). This clonotype originated in a human donor with aplastic anemia. The sample consisted of sorted CD4+, CD8+, or CD8+CD57+ T cells (not recorded which) from PBMCs. The CDR3 protein is CSASRAGNTIYF. In nucleotides, the CDR3 is TGCAGTGCCAGCAGGGCAGGAAACACCATATATTTT.